This TCR beta chain was sequenced in a study of T cells in Graves' hyperthyroidism and ophthalmopathy (dated by TCRdb to the late 2010s). For the wider study: Peripheral blood was collected at initial diagnosis, before any treatment. TCR V-J signatures able to tell the groups apart were searched for in a discovery cohort of approximately 95 patients, of whom more than 40 had Graves' ophthalmopathy and around 56 had stable Graves' hyperthyroidism. Whether ophthalmopathy could be predicted prospectively was tested in an independent validation cohort made up of about 18 hyperthyroidism patients plus 17 patients who later progressed to ophthalmopathy. The approximately 90 discovery patients were divided at random into training and test sets in a 7:3 ratio. Thyroid tissue and blood T-cell repertoires from six Graves' hyperthyroidism patients were also compared in the study. Following sampling, methimazole starting at 30 mg daily was given to hyperthyroidism patients, and high-dose intravenous methylprednisolone was given to ophthalmopathy patients. According to the paper, TCR Vbeta CDR3 sequencing was carried out on 135 peripheral blood samples, which came from some 41 ophthalmopathy, roughly 75 hyperthyroidism and approximately 17 progressor patients.

TCR beta CDR3 regions were amplified from RNA transcripts. The TCR CDR3 was subjected to a first round of RT-PCR using the HTBI primer set and the Qiagen OneStep RT-PCR kit. The libraries were constructed in a second round of multiplex PCR and then size-selected and purified. Sequencing of the libraries was done on an Illumina HiSeq2000 using paired-end 100 bp reads. The study's own analysis went as follows. Raw data were processed with SOAPnuke, discarding reads with adapters, uncalled bases, mean Phred below 15, or no exact constant-primer or identifier match. COPE v1.2.5 was used to merge high-quality paired reads, and clonotypes were defined as unique nucleotide sequences. MiTCR v1.1 was used to align the clonotypes against IMGT TRBV, TRBD and TRBJ reference segments. The analysis included only V-J combinations with a frequency above 0.0001, which together covered roughly 99% of the repertoires. A TCS score was defined as the ratio of F50 (clonal expansion) to E x V (chaos), with BLOSUM62-based TCRdist applied between CDR3 peptides within each V-J. Welch's t-statistics and random forest reduced around 550 V-J features to 13, which were used in a naive Bayes classifier (R e1071). The public reads were run again by TCRdb, first through fastp at Q25 and then through MiXCR, and only productive beta chains were kept. Records with the same CDR3 protein are collapsed into one entry carrying the most frequent genes and DNA. TCRdb's processing, not the study's, gives the V and J calls here. The sample includes about 270,000 distinct CDR3 sequences, with approximately 21% observed a single time. The ten top clones hold 50% to 75% of the sample.

Paper-wide results and their limitations: Sample size was not statistically predetermined, and investigators were not blinded to group allocation. A 13 V-J signature model separated ophthalmopathy from stable hyperthyroidism, with 87.88% sensitivity and roughly 84% specificity in cross-validation and 80%/75% in testing. During validation, the model predicted progression to ophthalmopathy a median of approximately 6.5 months ahead of onset, with around 70% sensitivity and 72.22% specificity. Most expanded thyroid clonotypes (frequency above 0.001) were also found in blood, which suggests that blood repertoires may mirror thyroid immune responses.

The junction shows trimming of 5 bases on V and 1 base on J, plus 20 bases between the germline ends. Reading from cysteine to phenylalanine, the CDR3 counts 19 amino acids. The retained sequence is limited to the CDR3, 57 bases, with the frame set at the first base. CDR1 and CDR2, per the germline V gene, are KGHDR and SFDVKD. Ophthalmopathy patients had moderately to severely active disease, with a Clinical Activity Score of 3 or more, a NOSPECS grade of 4 or more, and a disease duration of less than 3 months. Patients with uncontrolled infections, other autoimmune diseases, pregnancy or lactation were excluded. Clinical symptoms, serum thyroxine and TRAb, thyroid ultrasound, and orbital computed tomography formed the basis for the diagnoses. PBMCs were separated from roughly 10 ml of fresh peripheral blood using Ficoll-Paque density gradient centrifugation. Total RNA was extracted using Trizol reagent, and RNA quality was assessed on an Agilent 2100 Bioanalyzer.

This clonotype was seen a handful of times. The specificity of this receptor is unknown. Base-call qualities are not available, and no considerably larger clone is one nucleotide away. The sequence links TRBV24-1 to TRBJ2-6; the D gene may be TRBD1 or TRBD2, since each aligns over 6 bases. The sample consisted of blood. This TCR derives from a man between 25 and 39 years old with Graves' ophthalmopathy. The bases read TGTGCCACCAGTGGAGACCATTGGGGGGCCGGTTCTGGGGCCAACGTCCTGACTTTC. It specifies CATSGDHWGAGSGANVLTF.